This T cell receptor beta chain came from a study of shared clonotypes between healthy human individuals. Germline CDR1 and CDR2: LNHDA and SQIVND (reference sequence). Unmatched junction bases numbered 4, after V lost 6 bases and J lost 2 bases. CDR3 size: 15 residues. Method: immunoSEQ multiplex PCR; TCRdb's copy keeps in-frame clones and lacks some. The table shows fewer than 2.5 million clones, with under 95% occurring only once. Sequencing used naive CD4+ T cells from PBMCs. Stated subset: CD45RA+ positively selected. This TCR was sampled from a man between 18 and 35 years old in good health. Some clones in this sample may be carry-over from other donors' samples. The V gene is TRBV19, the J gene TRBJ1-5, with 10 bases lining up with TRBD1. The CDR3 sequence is CASSLGTGGNQPQHF. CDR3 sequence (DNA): TGTGCCAGTAGCCTGGGGACAGGGGGCAATCAGCCCCAGCATTTT.